A selection of T cell receptor beta chains follows, all from one sample in a study of T cells in Graves' hyperthyroidism and ophthalmopathy. TCRdb redid the calling of the multiplex PCR reads with MiXCR, one entry per CDR3 protein. Counted here are approximately 400,000 distinct CDR3 sequences, approximately 15% occurring once; the ten biggest clones make up over 12%. The sample taken for sequencing was blood. Every receptor here comes from a woman between 18 and 29 years old with Graves' hyperthyroidism. CDR3s include the opening cysteine and the closing phenylalanine or tryptophan. D genes are given only for firm matches. Not all rows give a size; the values are once, few, many and, for expanded clones, a class.

v_call,j_call,clone_size,d_call,cdr3_nt,cdr3_aa
TRBV20-1,TRBJ2-3,NA,TRBD2,TGCAGTGCTAGCTTCGGACTAGCGGGGGAAAGCACAGATACGCAGTATTTT,CSASFGLAGESTDTQYF
TRBV4-1,TRBJ2-1,NA,NA,TGCGCCAGCAGCCCACCCAGAAAATACAATGAGCAGTTCTTC,CASSPPRKYNEQFF
TRBV2,TRBJ2-7,few,NA,TGTGCCAGCATTCTTTCCTACGAGCAGTACTTC,CASILSYEQYF
TRBV7-2,TRBJ2-1,many,NA,TGTGCCAGCAGCTTACCAGGTTCCTACAATGAGCAGTTCTTC,CASSLPGSYNEQFF
TRBV20-1,TRBJ2-7,NA,TRBD2,TGCAGTGCTAGTTCCGGCGGGGGATCCCAACGCGGGCAGTACTTC,CSASSGGGSQRGQYF
TRBV11-2,TRBJ2-1,many,NA,TGTGCCAGCAGCCCCATCCGACAGGAAAGGGAGCGGGAAACCTACAATGAGCAGTTCTTC,CASSPIRQERERETYNEQFF
TRBV24-1,TRBJ2-3,many,NA,TGTGCCACCAGTGATTTGGGCAGAGGTAGAAGCACAGATACGCAGTATTTT,CATSDLGRGRSTDTQYF
TRBV6-1,TRBJ1-1,many,NA,TGTGCCAGCACCAGGGAAGGGTTCGAAGCTTTCTTT,CASTREGFEAFF
TRBV12-3/TRBV12-4,TRBJ2-1,many,NA,TGTGCCAGCAGTCAGACTACTAGGGAGCAGTTCTTC,CASSQTTREQFF
TRBV4-2,TRBJ1-2,NA,TRBD1,TGTGCCAGCAGCCAAGACAGGACAGGGGGGCTCTATGGCTACACCTTC,CASSQDRTGGLYGYTF
TRBV5-6,TRBJ2-6,NA,NA,TGTGCCAGCAGACCAGTTGCTGGGGCCAACGTCCTGACTTTC,CASRPVAGANVLTF
TRBV5-8,TRBJ1-5,few,TRBD1,TGTGCCAGCAGCCCGACAGGGAGAAGAAGTCAGCCCCAGCATTTT,CASSPTGRRSQPQHF
TRBV6-1,TRBJ1-5,many,TRBD1,TGTGCCAGCAGCGCAAACCGGGACAGGTGGGTGAGTCAGCCCCAGCATTTT,CASSANRDRWVSQPQHF
TRBV9,TRBJ2-1,NA,NA,TGTGCCAGCAGCACAAGCCCCCTCTACGAGCAGTTCTTC,CASSTSPLYEQFF
TRBV28,TRBJ1-2,few,NA,TGTGCCAGCAGGACTTTGGGGGGAGGCTATGGCTACACCTTC,CASRTLGGGYGYTF
TRBV4-1,TRBJ2-7,many,TRBD2,TGCGCCAGCAGCCAAGGCCTAGCGGGTGCCTACGAGCAGTACTTC,CASSQGLAGAYEQYF
TRBV15,TRBJ2-1,many,NA,TGTGCCACCAGCAGATTAGACAGGTTTGACAATGAGCAGTTCTTC,CATSRLDRFDNEQFF
TRBV7-9,TRBJ1-2,NA,NA,TGTGCCAGCAGCAGGGGTTTTGGGTATGGCTACACCTTC,CASSRGFGYGYTF
TRBV9,TRBJ2-1,few,NA,TGTGCCAGCAGCCCCTCTAGGGGAGGCAGCTCCTACAATGAGCAGTTCTTC,CASSPSRGGSSYNEQFF
TRBV7-9,TRBJ1-2,few,NA,TGTGCCAGCAGCTTAGGGGTCTACTATGGCTACACCTTC,CASSLGVYYGYTF
TRBV11-3,TRBJ2-1,many,NA,TGTGCCAGCAGCTTTGACACTGACAATGAGCAGTTCTTC,CASSFDTDNEQFF
TRBV7-9,TRBJ1-6,NA,TRBD1,TGTGCCAGCAGCTCCTCTCCCGGACAGGCCGATTCACCCCTCCACTTT,CASSSSPGQADSPLHF
TRBV10-1,TRBJ1-3,few,NA,TGCGCCAGCAGTGACCGACAGGGAAACACCATATATTTT,CASSDRQGNTIYF
TRBV6-2/TRBV6-3,TRBJ1-1,many,NA,TGTGCCAGCAGTTACTCGGGCGAAGCTTTCTTT,CASSYSGEAFF
TRBV4-1,TRBJ2-5,few,TRBD2,TGCGCCAGCAGCCAAGTCGCGGCGGGAGGGCCGGAGACCCAGTACTTC,CASSQVAAGGPETQYF
TRBV7-9,TRBJ2-3,many,TRBD2,TGTGCCAGCAGCTCGGGTGGCGGGAGCAGCACAGATACGCAGTATTTT,CASSSGGGSSTDTQYF
TRBV2,TRBJ2-7,many,NA,TGTGCCAGCAGTGTTGGAACCAACGACATATACGAGCAGTACTTC,CASSVGTNDIYEQYF
TRBV6-5,TRBJ1-6,few,NA,TGTGCCAGCAGTTACGCGGCCTATAATTCATCCCTCCACTTT,CASSYAAYNSSLHF
TRBV18,TRBJ1-3,few,NA,TGTGCCACAAGTCGCCAAGTCCCCTCCCCCGGCAGCTCTGGAAACACCATATATTTT,CATSRQVPSPGSSGNTIYF
TRBV6-2/TRBV6-3,TRBJ2-5,few,NA,TGTGCCAGCAGATTCACAGGGGAGGTGGAGACCCAGTACTTC,CASRFTGEVETQYF
TRBV29-1,TRBJ2-5,few,TRBD2,TGCAGCGGATACGGCGGGGGGCATGGGACCCAGTACTTC,CSGYGGGHGTQYF
TRBV7-2,TRBJ2-1,many,NA,TGTGCCAGCAGCTTATACCCCCTCAACAATGAGCAGTTCTTC,CASSLYPLNNEQFF
TRBV28,TRBJ1-5,few,NA,TGTGCCAGCACCCTGGAAAGGGCGGACAATCAGCCCCAGCATTTT,CASTLERADNQPQHF
TRBV2,TRBJ2-7,many,NA,TGTGCCAGCAGTGTTCCAGCGGGCCTTACCTACGAGCAGTACTTC,CASSVPAGLTYEQYF
TRBV5-1,TRBJ2-1,many,TRBD1,TGCGCCAGCACCCCAGACAGGGGTAATGAGCAGTTCTTC,CASTPDRGNEQFF
TRBV6-5,TRBJ2-7,many,TRBD2,TGTGCCAGCAGTTACGCCCGTGGGACTAGCGGGACCTATTACGAGCAGTACTTC,CASSYARGTSGTYYEQYF
TRBV19,TRBJ1-1,many,NA,TGTGCCAGTCAAACGGGTGTACAGTCTGAAGCTTTCTTT,CASQTGVQSEAFF
TRBV5-1,TRBJ2-7,NA,NA,TGCGCCAGCAGCTTGGACAGTATCTCCTACGAGCAGTACTTC,CASSLDSISYEQYF
TRBV7-8,TRBJ2-1,few,NA,TGTGCCAGCGGGAGCTCCTACAATGAGCAGTTCTTC,CASGSSYNEQFF
TRBV19,TRBJ1-1,many,TRBD1,TGTGCCAGTAGTGACAGGGGGAAACGATCGACTGAAGCTTTCTTT,CASSDRGKRSTEAFF
TRBV20-1,TRBJ2-7,NA,NA,TGCAGTGCTAGCAGAAGAACCGTCTACGAGCAGTACTTC,CSASRRTVYEQYF
TRBV29-1,TRBJ1-1,NA,TRBD1,TGCAGCGTTGAGGACAGGGGGCAAGGGACTGAAGCTTTCTTT,CSVEDRGQGTEAFF
TRBV6-5,TRBJ2-3,few,TRBD1,TGTGCCAGCAGTTACGGCGGGACAGGGGAAGCAGATACGCAGTATTTT,CASSYGGTGEADTQYF
TRBV5-1,TRBJ1-2,many,NA,TGCGCCAGCAGCTCGCCGGGACGCGCCGGGAGCTACACCTTC,CASSSPGRAGSYTF
TRBV27,TRBJ2-3,many,TRBD1,TGTGCCAGCAGTGGGACAGGTTGGAGCACAGATACGCAGTATTTT,CASSGTGWSTDTQYF
TRBV4-3,TRBJ1-1,NA,NA,TGCGCCAGCAGCCGCGCCTGGGACACTGAAGCTTTCTTT,CASSRAWDTEAFF
TRBV20-1,TRBJ2-2,many,NA,TGCAGTGCTAGTCAAGTACAGGGAAACACCGGGGAGCTGTTTTTT,CSASQVQGNTGELFF